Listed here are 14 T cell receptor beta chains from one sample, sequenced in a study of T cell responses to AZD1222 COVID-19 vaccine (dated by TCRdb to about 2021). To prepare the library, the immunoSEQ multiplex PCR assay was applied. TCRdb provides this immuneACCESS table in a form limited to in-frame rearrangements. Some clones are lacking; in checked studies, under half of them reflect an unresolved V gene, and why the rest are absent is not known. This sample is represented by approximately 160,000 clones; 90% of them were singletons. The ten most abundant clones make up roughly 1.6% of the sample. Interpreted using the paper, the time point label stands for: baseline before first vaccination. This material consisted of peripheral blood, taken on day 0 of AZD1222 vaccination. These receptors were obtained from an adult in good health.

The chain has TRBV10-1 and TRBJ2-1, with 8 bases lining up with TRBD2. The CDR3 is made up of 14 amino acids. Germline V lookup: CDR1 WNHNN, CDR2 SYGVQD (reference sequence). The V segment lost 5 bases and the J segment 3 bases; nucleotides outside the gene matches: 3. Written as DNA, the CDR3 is TGCGCCAGCAGTTTAGCGGGGTACTACAATGAGCAGTTCTTC. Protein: CASSLAGYYNEQFF.

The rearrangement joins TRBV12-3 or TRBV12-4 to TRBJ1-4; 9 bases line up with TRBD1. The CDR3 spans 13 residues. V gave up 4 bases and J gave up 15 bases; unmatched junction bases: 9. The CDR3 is CASSSGTGKILFF. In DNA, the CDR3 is TGTGCCAGCAGTTCGGGGACAGGGAAGATTTTGTTTTTT.

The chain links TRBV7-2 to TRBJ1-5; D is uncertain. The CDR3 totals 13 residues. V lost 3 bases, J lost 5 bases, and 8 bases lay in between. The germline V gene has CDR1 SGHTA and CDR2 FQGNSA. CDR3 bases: TGTGCCAGCAGCTTTTTGCCGGATCAGCCCCAGCATTTT. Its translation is CASSFLPDQPQHF.

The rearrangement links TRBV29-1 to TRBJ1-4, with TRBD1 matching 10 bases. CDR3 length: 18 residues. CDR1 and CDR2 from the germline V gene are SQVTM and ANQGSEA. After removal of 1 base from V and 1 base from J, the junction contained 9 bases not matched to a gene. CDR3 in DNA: TGCAGCGTTGAAGGGACAGGGGGAACACATGAAACTAATGAAAAACTGTTTTTT. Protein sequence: CSVEGTGGTHETNEKLFF.

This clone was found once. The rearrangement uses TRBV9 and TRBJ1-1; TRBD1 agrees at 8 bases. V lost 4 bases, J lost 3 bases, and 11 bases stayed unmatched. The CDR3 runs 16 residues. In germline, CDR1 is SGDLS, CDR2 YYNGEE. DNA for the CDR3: TGTGCCAGCAGCCCTCGGACAGGGATAACGGACACTGAAGCTTTCTTT. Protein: CASSPRTGITDTEAFF.

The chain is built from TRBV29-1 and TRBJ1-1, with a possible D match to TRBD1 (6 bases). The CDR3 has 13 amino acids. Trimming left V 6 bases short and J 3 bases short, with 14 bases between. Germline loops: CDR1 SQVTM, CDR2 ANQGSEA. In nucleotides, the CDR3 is TGCAGCGTCTGGACAGTCGCGCACACTGAAGCTTTCTTT. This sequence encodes CSVWTVAHTEAFF.

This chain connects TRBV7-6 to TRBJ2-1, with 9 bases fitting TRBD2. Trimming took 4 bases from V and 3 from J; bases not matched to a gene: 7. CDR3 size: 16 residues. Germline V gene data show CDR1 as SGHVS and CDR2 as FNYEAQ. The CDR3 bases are TGTGCCAGCAGCTCCACAGCGACTAGCGGCTACAATGAGCAGTTCTTC. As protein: CASSSTATSGYNEQFF.

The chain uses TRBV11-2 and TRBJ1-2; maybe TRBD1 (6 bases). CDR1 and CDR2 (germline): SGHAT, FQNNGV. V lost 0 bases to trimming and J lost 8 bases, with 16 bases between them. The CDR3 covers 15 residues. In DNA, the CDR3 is TGTGCCAGCAGCTTAGATCAGCTGGGGGCATGGGGCTACACCTTC. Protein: CASSLDQLGAWGYTF.

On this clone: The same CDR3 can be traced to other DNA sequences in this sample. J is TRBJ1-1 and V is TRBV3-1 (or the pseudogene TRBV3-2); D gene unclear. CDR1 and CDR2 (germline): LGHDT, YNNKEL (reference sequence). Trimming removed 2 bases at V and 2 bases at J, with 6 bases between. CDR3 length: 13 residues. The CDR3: CASSQTVNTEAFF. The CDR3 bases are TGTGCCAGCAGCCAAACAGTAAACACTGAAGCTTTCTTT.

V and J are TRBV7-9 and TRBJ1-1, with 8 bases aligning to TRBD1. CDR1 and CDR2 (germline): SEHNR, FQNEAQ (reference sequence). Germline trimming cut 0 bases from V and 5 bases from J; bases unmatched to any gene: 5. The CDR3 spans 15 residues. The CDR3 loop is CASSLARTGNTEAFF. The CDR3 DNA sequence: TGTGCCAGCAGCTTAGCGCGGACAGGGAATACTGAAGCTTTCTTT.

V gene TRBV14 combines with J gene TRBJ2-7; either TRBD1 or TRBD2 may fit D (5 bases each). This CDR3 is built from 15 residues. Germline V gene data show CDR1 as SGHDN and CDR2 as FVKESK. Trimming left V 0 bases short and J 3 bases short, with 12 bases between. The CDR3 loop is CASSQEWGNGYEQYF. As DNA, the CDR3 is TGTGCCAGCAGCCAAGAATGGGGGAACGGCTACGAGCAGTACTTC.

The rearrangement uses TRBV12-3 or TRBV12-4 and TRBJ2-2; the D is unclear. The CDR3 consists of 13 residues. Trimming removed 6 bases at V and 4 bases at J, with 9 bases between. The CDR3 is CASSIGVTGELFF. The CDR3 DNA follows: TGTGCCAGCAGCATTGGGGTCACCGGGGAGCTGTTTTTT.

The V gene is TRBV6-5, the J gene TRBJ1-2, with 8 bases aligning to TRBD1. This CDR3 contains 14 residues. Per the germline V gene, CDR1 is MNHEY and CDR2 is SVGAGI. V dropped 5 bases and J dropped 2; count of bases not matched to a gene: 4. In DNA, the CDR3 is TGTGCCAGCAGTAGACAGGGGAAGAACTATGGCTACACCTTC. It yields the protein CASSRQGKNYGYTF.

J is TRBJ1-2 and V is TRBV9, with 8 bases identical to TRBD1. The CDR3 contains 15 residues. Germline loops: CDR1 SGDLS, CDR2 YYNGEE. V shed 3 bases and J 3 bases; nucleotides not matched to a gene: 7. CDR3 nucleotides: TGTGCCAGCAGCGCCGCGGACAGGGAAGACTATGGCTACACCTTC. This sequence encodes CASSAADREDYGYTF.